A selection of T cell receptor beta chains follows, all from one sample in a study of tumor-infiltrating lymphocytes in primary liver carcinoma. TCRdb reprocessed the multiplex PCR reads via MiXCR and lists one record per CDR3 protein. The data show a few hundred thousand distinct CDR3 sequences, with about three fifths seen just once and about a sixth held by the top ten. Sequenced input: peripheral blood. The source of these receptors is a woman in her twenties or thirties with primary liver carcinoma and hepatitis B virus infection. The CDR3 runs from the conserved cysteine through the conserved F or W. D genes are given only for firm matches. Some rows have no size entry. The others give once, few or many, or a class for an expanded clone.

j_gene: TRBJ1-6
abundance: NA
v_gene: TRBV7-9
d_gene: NA
CDR3nt: TGTGCCAGCAGCTCTACAGAGCTTCATAATTCACCCCTCCACTTT
CDR3aa: CASSSTELHNSPLHF

j_gene: TRBJ2-1
abundance: NA
v_gene: TRBV29-1
d_gene: NA
CDR3nt: TGCAGCGTTGACCTGTCTGAACAGGGACATGAGCAGTTCTTC
CDR3aa: CSVDLSEQGHEQFF

j_gene: TRBJ2-7
abundance: NA
v_gene: TRBV30
d_gene: NA
CDR3nt: TGTGCCTGGGGTGCCCCCCGCGAGCAGTACTTC
CDR3aa: CAWGAPREQYF

j_gene: TRBJ2-1
abundance: few
v_gene: TRBV6-5
d_gene: TRBD2
CDR3nt: TGTGCCAGCAGTTACTCGGGAGGGCGGAATGAGCAGTTCTTC
CDR3aa: CASSYSGGRNEQFF

j_gene: TRBJ2-4
abundance: NA
v_gene: TRBV11-3
d_gene: TRBD2
CDR3nt: TGTGCAAGCAGCCCCCCCTTAGGACTAGCGGGATTTCAGTACTTC
CDR3aa: CASSPPLGLAGFQYF

j_gene: TRBJ2-1
abundance: NA
v_gene: TRBV6-5
d_gene: TRBD2
CDR3nt: TGTGCCAGCAGTTACCGAGCGGGAGGGCCAGGGAATGGGCAGTTCTTC
CDR3aa: CASSYRAGGPGNGQFF

j_gene: TRBJ2-3
abundance: few
v_gene: TRBV6-6
d_gene: NA
CDR3nt: TGTGCCGGTAGGGGGAGTGCGGCAGATACGCAGTATTTT
CDR3aa: CAGRGSAADTQYF

j_gene: TRBJ1-4
abundance: NA
v_gene: TRBV12-3/TRBV12-4
d_gene: TRBD1
CDR3nt: TGTGCCAGCAGAAGGGGGCCTAATGAAAAACTGTTTTTT
CDR3aa: CASRRGPNEKLFF

j_gene: TRBJ2-6
abundance: NA
v_gene: TRBV4-2
d_gene: NA
CDR3nt: TGTGCCAGCAGCCAAGACAGATTAAGTTCCTGGGCCAACGTCCTGATTTTC
CDR3aa: CASSQDRLSSWANVLIF

j_gene: TRBJ2-7
abundance: NA
v_gene: TRBV6-5
d_gene: NA
CDR3nt: TGTGCCAGCAGTTACTCGACGGGGGTGGACGAGCAGTACTTC
CDR3aa: CASSYSTGVDEQYF

j_gene: TRBJ2-1
abundance: once
v_gene: TRBV28
d_gene: TRBD2
CDR3nt: TGTGCCAGCAGGATCACTAGCGGGTATAAGCAGTTCTTC
CDR3aa: CASRITSGYKQFF

j_gene: TRBJ1-1
abundance: NA
v_gene: TRBV30
d_gene: NA
CDR3nt: TGTGCCTGGAGTGCAGGGCTGCTCTCTGAAGCTTTCTTT
CDR3aa: CAWSAGLLSEAFF

j_gene: TRBJ2-1
abundance: NA
v_gene: TRBV6-5
d_gene: NA
CDR3nt: TGTGCCAGTAGTTACTCGGGTAACAGGGTCGGGAATGAGCGGTTCTTC
CDR3aa: CASSYSGNRVGNERFF

j_gene: TRBJ2-1
abundance: NA
v_gene: TRBV11-1
d_gene: TRBD2
CDR3nt: TGTGCCTGCAGCTTATCCAGAGGACTAGCGGAGTTCTACAATGAGCAGTTCTTC
CDR3aa: CACSLSRGLAEFYNEQFF

j_gene: TRBJ2-5
abundance: few
v_gene: TRBV4-2
d_gene: NA
CDR3nt: TGTGCCAGCAGCCAAGGATCAGGAGGGAGACAAGAGACCCAGTACTTC
CDR3aa: CASSQGSGGRQETQYF

j_gene: TRBJ2-7
abundance: NA
v_gene: TRBV9
d_gene: NA
CDR3nt: TGTGCCAGCAGCGTTGAAGCAGTTGCTCTTCGCGAGCAGTACTTC
CDR3aa: CASSVEAVALREQYF

j_gene: TRBJ2-2
abundance: NA
v_gene: TRBV29-1
d_gene: NA
CDR3nt: TGCAGCGTTGGGCGCAGGAACACCCGGGAGCTGTTTTTT
CDR3aa: CSVGRRNTRELFF

j_gene: TRBJ2-4
abundance: many
v_gene: TRBV29-1
d_gene: TRBD2
CDR3nt: TGCAGCGTCGGGGTAGGGACTAGCGGGGAGGTGTATCTAGCCAAAAACATTCAGTACTTC
CDR3aa: CSVGVGTSGEVYLAKNIQYF

j_gene: TRBJ2-3
abundance: once
v_gene: TRBV6-1
d_gene: NA
CDR3nt: TGTGCCAGCAGTTATCAATTCACCAGCACAGATACGCAGTATTTT
CDR3aa: CASSYQFTSTDTQYF

j_gene: TRBJ2-7
abundance: few
v_gene: TRBV7-8
d_gene: NA
CDR3nt: TGTGCCAGCAGCTCCTATAATGAGCGGGAGCAGTACTTC
CDR3aa: CASSSYNEREQYF

j_gene: TRBJ2-1
abundance: NA
v_gene: TRBV11-3
d_gene: TRBD2
CDR3nt: TGTGCCAGTAGCCCCCCAAAAACGGGAGGGCTCAATGAGCAGTTCTTC
CDR3aa: CASSPPKTGGLNEQFF

j_gene: TRBJ2-1
abundance: NA
v_gene: TRBV5-6
d_gene: TRBD2
CDR3nt: TGTGCCAGCAGCTTCCCTCTACTAGCGGACTACAATGAGCAGTTCTTC
CDR3aa: CASSFPLLADYNEQFF

j_gene: TRBJ2-1
abundance: many
v_gene: TRBV29-1
d_gene: NA
CDR3nt: TGCAGCGTTCAAGAGACAGTCAATGAGCAGTTCTTC
CDR3aa: CSVQETVNEQFF

j_gene: TRBJ2-5
abundance: NA
v_gene: TRBV6-2/TRBV6-3
d_gene: TRBD2
CDR3nt: TGTGCCAGCAGTTACTCCGGTGGGACTACAGAGACCCAGTGCTTC
CDR3aa: CASSYSGGTTETQCF

j_gene: TRBJ1-4
abundance: NA
v_gene: TRBV11-3
d_gene: TRBD1
CDR3nt: TGTGCCAGCAGCCCACACCAGGGGGCTGGGGAAAAACTGTTTTTT
CDR3aa: CASSPHQGAGEKLFF

j_gene: TRBJ2-7
abundance: few
v_gene: TRBV6-2/TRBV6-3
d_gene: NA
CDR3nt: TGTGCCAGCAGTTACCTAAGAGCGAGGGGGTCCAACTACGAGCAGTACTTC
CDR3aa: CASSYLRARGSNYEQYF

j_gene: TRBJ2-1
abundance: once
v_gene: TRBV5-4
d_gene: TRBD1
CDR3nt: TGTGCCAACAGCTTGGCAGGGGGCTACAATGAGCAGTTCTTC
CDR3aa: CANSLAGGYNEQFF

j_gene: TRBJ2-5
abundance: many
v_gene: TRBV28
d_gene: NA
CDR3nt: TGTGCCAGCGGGTGGGGAGCTCGTGGGACCCAGTACTTC
CDR3aa: CASGWGARGTQYF

j_gene: TRBJ2-3
abundance: once
v_gene: TRBV11-2
d_gene: TRBD2
CDR3nt: TGTGCCAGCGGATCCTGGGCGGGAGTGGGAGGTACGCGGTATTTT
CDR3aa: CASGSWAGVGGTRYF

j_gene: TRBJ2-3
abundance: NA
v_gene: TRBV5-4
d_gene: TRBD1
CDR3nt: TGTGCCAGCAGAACCATGACAGGGGGTATAACAGATACGCAGTATTTT
CDR3aa: CASRTMTGGITDTQYF

j_gene: TRBJ1-4
abundance: NA
v_gene: TRBV6-2/TRBV6-3
d_gene: NA
CDR3nt: TGTGCCAGCAGTTTCCGAGGGGCTAGAGGTGAGAAACTGTTTTTT
CDR3aa: CASSFRGARGEKLFF

j_gene: TRBJ2-7
abundance: few
v_gene: TRBV6-1
d_gene: NA
CDR3nt: TGTGCCAGCACCCCAGGCTATGGCGAGCAGTACTTC
CDR3aa: CASTPGYGEQYF

j_gene: TRBJ1-2
abundance: NA
v_gene: TRBV29-1
d_gene: NA
CDR3nt: TGCAGCGCCGGGTCAGGATCGAAGGGCTACACCTTC
CDR3aa: CSAGSGSKGYTF

j_gene: TRBJ2-3
abundance: NA
v_gene: TRBV29-1
d_gene: NA
CDR3nt: TGCAGCGTTGAAAGGGACGCAGATACGCAGTATTTT
CDR3aa: CSVERDADTQYF

j_gene: TRBJ2-4
abundance: NA
v_gene: TRBV21-1
d_gene: NA
CDR3nt: TGTCCCTCAACCCTAACCCGGGTTGCCAAAAACATTCAGTACTTC
CDR3aa: CPSTLTRVAKNIQYF

j_gene: TRBJ2-2
abundance: NA
v_gene: TRBV21-1
d_gene: NA
CDR3nt: TGCGCCAGCCAGGGCGGGGAGCTGTTTTTT
CDR3aa: CASQGGELFF

j_gene: TRBJ1-1
abundance: few
v_gene: TRBV6-1
d_gene: NA
CDR3nt: TGTGCCAGCAGTGCCTCGGGTGTGAACACTGAAGCTTTCTTT
CDR3aa: CASSASGVNTEAFF

j_gene: TRBJ2-7
abundance: NA
v_gene: TRBV11-3
d_gene: NA
CDR3nt: TGTGTCAGTAGCCCCCGTGGGGTTGGAGAGCAGTACTTC
CDR3aa: CVSSPRGVGEQYF

j_gene: TRBJ2-4
abundance: NA
v_gene: TRBV11-2
d_gene: TRBD1
CDR3nt: TGTGCCAGCAGCCTGGGACAGGAGACTACCATAAACATTCAGTACTTC
CDR3aa: CASSLGQETTINIQYF

j_gene: TRBJ2-7
abundance: few
v_gene: TRBV7-8
d_gene: NA
CDR3nt: TGTGCCAGCAGCTTAACAGGTGGTCCCGGGGAGCAGTACTTC
CDR3aa: CASSLTGGPGEQYF

j_gene: TRBJ2-1
abundance: NA
v_gene: TRBV28
d_gene: TRBD1
CDR3nt: TGTGCCAGCAAACCAACCGGGACAGGCTACAATGAGCAGTTCTTC
CDR3aa: CASKPTGTGYNEQFF

j_gene: TRBJ2-7
abundance: NA
v_gene: TRBV7-9
d_gene: TRBD2
CDR3nt: TGTGCCAGCAGCTTAGAACGGGGACTAGCGGAGTACGAGCAGTACTTC
CDR3aa: CASSLERGLAEYEQYF

j_gene: TRBJ1-6
abundance: few
v_gene: TRBV5-4
d_gene: TRBD1
CDR3nt: TGTGCCAGCAGCTGGGGACAGGGGAATTCACCCCTCCACTTT
CDR3aa: CASSWGQGNSPLHF

j_gene: TRBJ2-5
abundance: many
v_gene: TRBV6-5
d_gene: NA
CDR3nt: TGTGCCAGCAGTTACGGTACTGCGGGCCTAGAGACCCAGTACTTC
CDR3aa: CASSYGTAGLETQYF

j_gene: TRBJ1-1
abundance: once
v_gene: TRBV6-5
d_gene: TRBD1
CDR3nt: TGTGCCAACAGCTATCGACAGGGGACCTACACTGAAGCTTTCTTT
CDR3aa: CANSYRQGTYTEAFF

j_gene: TRBJ1-4
abundance: few
v_gene: TRBV6-5
d_gene: NA
CDR3nt: TGTGCCAGCAGTTACTCTTGGGGCGCGGAGGAAAAACTGTTTTTT
CDR3aa: CASSYSWGAEEKLFF

j_gene: TRBJ2-3
abundance: NA
v_gene: TRBV7-8
d_gene: NA
CDR3nt: TGTGCCAGCAGCCCAGAGGGGTCTAGCATAGATACGCAGTATTTT
CDR3aa: CASSPEGSSIDTQYF

j_gene: TRBJ2-5
abundance: NA
v_gene: TRBV6-1
d_gene: NA
CDR3nt: TGTGTCAGCAGTGTACGCTGGGGTCAAGAGACCCAGTACTTC
CDR3aa: CVSSVRWGQETQYF

j_gene: TRBJ2-1
abundance: NA
v_gene: TRBV6-5
d_gene: TRBD2
CDR3nt: TGTGCCAGCAGATCCGGACTAGCGGGAGTCAATGAGCAGTTCTTC
CDR3aa: CASRSGLAGVNEQFF

j_gene: TRBJ2-3
abundance: many
v_gene: TRBV5-6
d_gene: TRBD2
CDR3nt: TGTGCCAGCAGCTGGACTAGCGCAGATACGCAGTATTTT
CDR3aa: CASSWTSADTQYF

j_gene: TRBJ2-7
abundance: NA
v_gene: TRBV7-9
d_gene: NA
CDR3nt: TGTGCCAGCAGCTTAGCCGGGGACACAGCCCACTACGAGCAGTACTTC
CDR3aa: CASSLAGDTAHYEQYF

j_gene: TRBJ2-2
abundance: NA
v_gene: TRBV7-8
d_gene: TRBD1
CDR3nt: TGTGCCAGCAGCTTGCAGGGACAGGGGAATTCCGGGGAGCTGTTTTTT
CDR3aa: CASSLQGQGNSGELFF

j_gene: TRBJ2-1
abundance: NA
v_gene: TRBV6-1
d_gene: TRBD2
CDR3nt: TGTGCCAGCAGTGAATACGGGACTAACCAGCAGTTCTTC
CDR3aa: CASSEYGTNQQFF

j_gene: TRBJ1-6
abundance: NA
v_gene: TRBV7-9
d_gene: NA
CDR3nt: TGTGCCAGCAGCTCACCCAACGATTCACCCCTCCACTTT
CDR3aa: CASSSPNDSPLHF

j_gene: TRBJ1-1
abundance: NA
v_gene: TRBV6-6
d_gene: NA
CDR3nt: TGTGCCAACACCCAAAATATGATGAACACTGAAGCTTTCTTT
CDR3aa: CANTQNMMNTEAFF

j_gene: TRBJ2-7
abundance: many
v_gene: TRBV6-5
d_gene: NA
CDR3nt: TGTGCCAGCAGTTCTCTGAAGCGACAGTACTTC
CDR3aa: CASSSLKRQYF

j_gene: TRBJ2-1
abundance: many
v_gene: TRBV11-2
d_gene: NA
CDR3nt: TGTGCCAGCAGCCCACCAACTATCAATGAGCAGTTCTTC
CDR3aa: CASSPPTINEQFF

j_gene: TRBJ2-5
abundance: many
v_gene: TRBV4-1
d_gene: TRBD2
CDR3nt: TGCGCCAGCAGCCAAGAGGGAAGCGGGAGAGGGGAGACCCAGTACTTC
CDR3aa: CASSQEGSGRGETQYF

j_gene: TRBJ2-5
abundance: few
v_gene: TRBV4-2
d_gene: NA
CDR3nt: TGTGCCAGCAGCCAAGAGGCGGGGACGGTTTACCAAGAGACCCAGTACTTC
CDR3aa: CASSQEAGTVYQETQYF